This passage covers 32 T cell receptor beta chains from one sample sequenced in a study of OX40 agonist ivuxolimab in advanced cancers. This table comes from immunoSEQ multiplex PCR, and its TCRdb copy is limited to in-frame clones, with some not included. The table lists roughly 80,000 clones, roughly 85% of them singletons. Sequencing was performed on CD4+ or CD8+ T cells sorted from blood, taken in a trial of the OX40 agonist ivuxolimab. All receptors come from an adult with an advanced solid tumor such as melanoma, head and neck, liver or kidney cancer.

The chain couples TRBV6-5 to TRBJ1-5; a weak D match, TRBD1 (5 bases). Looked up from germline, CDR1 is MNHEY and CDR2 is SVGAGI. CDR3 length equals 13 residues. Trimming took off 9 bases at V and 3 bases at J, with 12 bases between the two ends. The CDR3 is CASRDSPNQPQHF. In DNA, the CDR3 is TGTGCCAGTAGAGACAGCCCCAATCAGCCCCAGCATTTT.

This clone was observed once. The chain joins TRBV6-5 to TRBJ1-5, with D unresolved. CDR3 length: 13 residues. The V gene's germline CDR1 is MNHEY and CDR2 SVGAGI. The V and J ends lost 0 bases and 4 bases respectively, with 4 bases between them. The CDR3 coding sequence is TGTGCCAGCAGTTACTCGCAAAATCAGCCCCAGCATTTT. This gives the protein CASSYSQNQPQHF.

This chain uses TRBV2 with TRBJ2-7; 7 positions match TRBD2. The CDR3 is 13 residues long. V was pared by 4 bases and J by 7 bases, with 7 bases of the junction left unmatched. The germline V gene encodes CDR1 SNHLY and CDR2 FYNNEI. The CDR3 loop reads CASSGRAGGEQYF. CDR3 coding DNA: TGTGCCAGCAGTGGGAGGGCCGGGGGGGAGCAGTACTTC.

This clone was counted only a few times. This sequence joins TRBV7-2 and TRBJ1-1; no clear D gene. The ends were cut back, 0 bases at V and 1 base at J, with 9 bases in the middle. The germline V gene has CDR1 SGHTA and CDR2 FQGNSA. This CDR3 contains 15 residues. The chain's CDR3 is CASSLASGRNTEAFF. CDR3 nucleotides: TGTGCCAGCAGCTTAGCGTCGGGAAGGAACACTGAAGCTTTCTTT.

The J gene is TRBJ2-7, the V gene TRBV15; 9 positions match TRBD1. This CDR3 is 16 amino acids long. J was trimmed by 1 base and V by 3 bases; bases with no gene match: 7. Germline assignment: CDR1 LNHNV and CDR2 YYDKDF (reference sequence). CDR3 nucleotides: TGTGCCACCAGCAGGGGGGGGACAGGGCGATCCTACGAGCAGTACTTC. It yields the protein CATSRGGTGRSYEQYF. Based on the CDR3 plus reference TRBV15 and TRBJ2-7, the full variable domain is DAMVIQNPRYQVTQFGKPVTLSCSQTLNHNVMYWYQQKSSQAPKLLFHYYDKDFNNEADTPDNFQSRRPNTSFCFLDIRSPGLGDTAMYLCATSRGGTGRSYEQYFGPGTRLTVT.

This chain uses TRBV11-3 with TRBJ2-6; unclear D gene. Per germline, CDR1 SGHNT and CDR2 YENEEA. V lost 5 bases and J lost 0, with 8 bases in between. The CDR3 spans 15 residues. This CDR3 reads CASSNAASGANVLTF. Here the CDR3 DNA reads TGTGCCAGCAGCAACGCCGCCTCTGGGGCCAACGTCCTGACTTTC.

This chain links TRBV6-1 with TRBJ1-5; D is perhaps TRBD1 (6 bases). The V end was cut by 6 bases, the J end by 5 bases, with 14 bases between. Germline-derived CDR1 and CDR2 are MNHNS and SASEGT. The CDR3 spans 14 residues. The CDR3 is CASSRTGPDQPQHF. In nucleotides, the CDR3 is TGTGCCAGCAGCCGAACAGGGCCCGATCAGCCCCAGCATTTT.

This clone came up once. The chain combines TRBV7-8 with TRBJ1-4; possible D gene TRBD1, 5 bases. The germline V gene has CDR1 SGHVS and CDR2 FQNEAQ. The V end was cut by 3 bases, the J end by 8 bases, with 19 bases between. This CDR3 region has 16 residues. CDR3 sequence: CASSFFQGKDGEKLFF. The CDR3 bases are TGTGCCAGCAGCTTCTTCCAGGGTAAAGACGGGGAAAAACTGTTTTTT. Full variable domain (rest looked up from reference TRBV7-8 and TRBJ1-4): GAGVSQSPRYKVAKRGQDVALRCDPISGHVSLFWYQQALGQGPEFLTYFQNEAQLDKSGLPSDRFFAERPEGSVSTLKIQRTQQEDSAVYLCASSFFQGKDGEKLFFGSGTQLSVL.

This clone has only a few counts. The chain is built from TRBV2 and TRBJ1-1; D is uncertain. Germline V gene data show CDR1 as SNHLY and CDR2 as FYNNEI. The V gene lost 7 bases and the J gene lost 3 bases, with 12 bases spanning the gap. This CDR3 region has 13 residues. CDR3 residues: CASTLQRDTEAFF. In DNA form, the CDR3 reads TGTGCCAGCACCCTGCAACGGGACACTGAAGCTTTCTTT.

The chain employs TRBV6-5 and TRBJ1-5; D possibly corresponds to TRBD1 (5 bases). The CDR3 loop spans 15 amino acids. Per the germline V gene, CDR1 is MNHEY and CDR2 is SVGAGI. Trimming left V 7 bases short and J 0 bases short, with 13 bases between. CDR3 DNA sequence: TGTGCCAGCACTCCGACAGCCATTAGCAATCAGCCCCAGCATTTT. It is translated as CASTPTAISNQPQHF.

This clone was counted a few times. V is TRBV5-1 and J is TRBJ1-4; D is perhaps TRBD1 (5 bases). Germline assignment: CDR1 SGHRS and CDR2 YFSETQ. V lost 4 bases to trimming and J lost 7 bases, with 17 bases between them. The CDR3 consists of 15 residues. CDR3: CASSVDSTSSEKLFF. As DNA, the CDR3 is TGCGCCAGCAGCGTCGACAGCACCTCGAGTGAAAAACTGTTTTTT.

This clone is a singleton in its sample. The V and J genes are TRBV18 and TRBJ2-2, with a tentative D call TRBD1 (6 bases). The CDR3 consists of 14 residues. Trimming removed 5 bases at V and 5 bases at J, with 12 bases between. Germline CDR1 reads KGHSH; CDR2 reads LQKENI. The CDR3, as DNA: TGTGCCAGCTCATCCGGGACAAAAACCGGGGAGCTGTTTTTT. Protein product: CASSSGTKTGELFF.

The chain carries TRBV7-9 and TRBJ2-5; 12 bases line up with TRBD1. Germline lookup yields CDR1 SEHNR and CDR2 FQNEAQ (reference sequence). Losses at the gene ends were 5 bases for V and 6 bases for J; bases not matched to a gene: 16. This CDR3 is built from 18 residues. This chain's CDR3 is CASSPRTGTGGALKTQYF. As DNA, the CDR3 is TGTGCCAGCAGCCCGCGTACCGGGACAGGGGGCGCATTGAAGACCCAGTACTTC.

The rearrangement joins TRBV9 to TRBJ2-7; the match to TRBD1 covers 10 bases. V lost 0 bases to trimming and J lost 5 bases; unmatched junction nucleotides: 8. Germline values: CDR1 SGDLS, CDR2 YYNGEE. The CDR3 loop spans 16 amino acids. The CDR3 DNA sequence: TGTGCCAGCAGCGTAGAACCGGGACAGGGGCTCAACGAGCAGTACTTC. As protein: CASSVEPGQGLNEQYF.

In this sample, this clone turned up once. The CDR3 bases are TGTGCCAGCAGGCGACAGGCCACCTCCTACGAGCAGTACTTC. This gives the protein CASRRQATSYEQYF. The chain combines TRBV28 with TRBJ2-7, with a tentative D call TRBD1 (6 bases). Germline-derived CDR1 and CDR2 are MDHEN and SYDVKM. V lost 6 bases to trimming and J lost 0 bases, with 12 bases between them. The length of the CDR3 is 14 residues.

The chain uses TRBV7-8 and TRBJ2-6, with unresolved D. Deletions cut 6 bases from V and 4 bases from J, with 10 bases between. CDR1 is SGHVS and CDR2 is FQNEAQ in the germline V gene. The CDR3 runs 14 residues. DNA for the CDR3: TGTGCCAGCAGTTCTCGCCTCGGGGCCAACGTCCTGACTTTC. Protein sequence: CASSSRLGANVLTF. Together with reference TRBV7-8 and TRBJ2-6, the CDR3 gives the full variable domain: GAGVSQSPRYKVAKRGQDVALRCDPISGHVSLFWYQQALGQGPEFLTYFQNEAQLDKSGLPSDRFFAERPEGSVSTLKIQRTQQEDSAVYLCASSSRLGANVLTFGAGSRLTVL.

V and J are TRBV7-2 and TRBJ2-7, with D unclear. Trimming left V 4 bases short and J 3 bases short, with 13 bases between. This CDR3 has 14 residues. Germline CDR1 is SGHTA and CDR2 is FQGNSA. The CDR3 protein is CASSSNSVNYEQYF. The CDR3 DNA reads TGTGCCAGCAGCTCAAACTCAGTGAACTACGAGCAGTACTTC.

This clone was seen only a few times. This chain connects TRBV30 to TRBJ2-5, with 7 bases identical to TRBD2. The V gene end was trimmed by 0 bases and the J gene end by 2 bases; junction bases not matched to a gene: 6. The CDR3 contains 15 residues. Germline V lookup: CDR1 GTSNPN, CDR2 SVGIG (reference sequence). CDR3 in DNA: TGTGCCTGGAGTGTTGGGCTAGCGGCACAAGAGACCCAGTACTTC. Amino acids: CAWSVGLAAQETQYF.

This clone was seen only once. CDR3 protein: CASSETPRANYGYTF. The CDR3, as DNA: TGTGCCAGCAGTGAAACCCCAAGAGCTAACTATGGCTACACCTTC. The chain joins TRBV6-1 to TRBJ1-2; no reliable D call. The CDR3 totals 15 residues. Germline lookup yields CDR1 MNHNS and CDR2 SASEGT. Trimming took 2 bases from V and 0 from J, leaving 10 bases between them.

The chain recombines TRBV6-6 with TRBJ1-1; weak D call: TRBD1 (5 bases). Germline V gene lookup returns CDR1 MNHNY and CDR2 SVGAGI (reference sequence). This CDR3 is 14 amino acids long. Trimming left V 6 bases short and J 0 bases short, with 11 bases between. The CDR3 region has the DNA TGTGCCAGCAGGCGACAGAATATGAACACTGAAGCTTTCTTT. Its protein is CASRRQNMNTEAFF.

The chain has TRBV5-1 and TRBJ2-3; D call uncertain. Trimming removed 1 base at V and 3 bases at J, with 6 bases between. The germline CDR1 and CDR2 sequences are SGHRS and YFSETQ. This CDR3 is built from 13 residues. DNA of the CDR3: TGCGCCAGCAGCTTGACCTGGACAGATACGCAGTATTTT. Amino acid sequence: CASSLTWTDTQYF.

The count of this clone is one. This rearrangement joins TRBV6-6 to TRBJ1-1, with D hard to call. V was pared by 0 bases and J by 7 bases, with 12 bases between. Germline V lookup: CDR1 MNHNY, CDR2 SVGAGI (reference sequence). This CDR3 spans 14 amino acids. This CDR3 is CASSYSIAENEAFF. The CDR3 DNA follows: TGTGCCAGCAGTTACTCGATAGCCGAGAATGAAGCTTTCTTT.

The rearrangement joins TRBV2 to TRBJ1-2; D remains ambiguous. CDR1 is SNHLY and CDR2 is FYNNEI in the germline V gene. V was shortened by 5 bases and J by 4 bases, with 17 bases between the two germline ends. This CDR3 contains 15 residues. The CDR3 region has the DNA TGTGCCAGCAGTTACTCGGGTAGTTGGGGCTATGGCTACACCTTC. Translating gives CASSYSGSWGYGYTF.

In regard to this clone: Other DNA sequences of this sample code for an identical CDR3. J is TRBJ1-5 and V is TRBV7-9; D is uncertain. CDR1 and CDR2 (germline): SEHNR, FQNEAQ (reference sequence). The CDR3 length is 15 residues. The V and J ends lost 1 base and 0 bases respectively, with 7 bases between them. Written as DNA, the CDR3 is TGTGCCAGCAGCTTAGGAGGTTATAGCAATCAGCCCCAGCATTTT. Its translation: CASSLGGYSNQPQHF.

The chain links TRBV28 to TRBJ1-5; D is perhaps TRBD1 (5 bases). The length of the CDR3 is 12 residues. From germline, CDR1 is MDHEN and CDR2 SYDVKM. Trimming took 11 bases from V and 6 from J, leaving 14 bases between them. The CDR3 region has the DNA TGTGCCGGCTGCAGGGCTGGTCAGCCCCAGCATTTT. This gives the protein CAGCRAGQPQHF.

CDR3 nucleotide sequence: TGTGCCAGCATCCTACTAGCGGGGGCGGGTGAGCAGTTCTTC. Its protein product is CASILLAGAGEQFF. The V and J genes are TRBV7-2 and TRBJ2-1, with TRBD2 matching 11 bases. The CDR3 has 14 residues. Germline V gene data show CDR1 as SGHTA and CDR2 as FQGNSA. Trimming cost V 7 bases and J 9 bases; bases outside gene matches: 8.

There are a few counts of this clone. This rearrangement joins TRBV30 to TRBJ2-3; D possibly corresponds to TRBD2 (6 bases). The germline gives CDR1 GTSNPN, CDR2 SVGIG (reference sequence). V lost 5 bases to trimming and J lost 6 bases, with 15 bases between them. CDR3 length: 13 residues. CDR3 protein: CAWVRRERDTQYF. For the CDR3, the DNA is TGTGCCTGGGTGAGGCGGGAACGGGATACGCAGTATTTT.

This clone came up many times. The chain recombines TRBV29-1 with TRBJ1-2; TRBD1 matches 7 bases. The germline gives CDR1 SQVTM, CDR2 ANQGSEA. This CDR3 comprises 13 residues. V shed 6 bases and J 4 bases; nucleotides not matched to a gene: 8. As DNA, the CDR3 is TGCAGCGTCGTTGGGGACAGTCTCTATGGCTACACCTTC. Residues: CSVVGDSLYGYTF.

CDR3 amino acids: CASARTSGGFTDTQYF. The CDR3 nucleotides are TGTGCTAGTGCCCGGACTAGCGGGGGGTTCACAGATACGCAGTATTTT. The chain has TRBV12-5 and TRBJ2-3, with 14 bases aligning to TRBD2. The CDR3 spans 16 residues. V lost 7 bases, J lost 2 bases, and 5 bases stayed unmatched. CDR1 and CDR2 (germline): LGHNT, FRNRAP.

This clone was seen a single time. The chain joins TRBV5-7 to TRBJ2-7; D remains unclear. TRBV5-7 counts as an open reading frame of uncertain function. V gave up 4 bases and J gave up 0 bases, with 14 bases separating them. The CDR3 length is 15 residues. The CDR3 bases are TGTGCCAGCAGCCCCTCTCCTACGAGCTCCTACGAGCAGTACTTC. This encodes CASSPSPTSSYEQYF.

In the case of this clone: One end of the junction fails to match germline, which may point to a read error. The genes are TRBV11-2 and TRBJ1-3; D unresolved. The CDR3 covers 19 residues. Germline V gene sequence: CDR1 SGHAT, CDR2 FQNNGV. CDR3 residues: CVSSLAAGRRVNSGNTIYF. The CDR3 bases are TGTGTCAGCAGCTTAGCGGCTGGTAGGCGGGTCAACTCTGGAAACACCATATATTTT.

The chain employs TRBV28 and TRBJ2-3; perhaps TRBD2 as D (6 bases). The germline gives CDR1 MDHEN, CDR2 SYDVKM. The CDR3 is made up of 12 amino acids. Trimming left V 11 bases short and J 10 bases short, with 19 bases between. The CDR3 DNA is TGTGCCGGCACCCAGGGACTTAATGCGCAGTATTTT. This gives the protein CAGTQGLNAQYF.